This T cell receptor beta chain was profiled in a study of blood T cell repertoires in COVID-19. Trimming took off 2 bases at V and 10 bases at J, with 11 bases between the two ends. The CDR3 totals 12 residues. Germline V gene sequence: CDR1 MNHEY, CDR2 SMNVEV (reference sequence). Clones were read by immunoSEQ multiplex PCR, and TCRdb kept only the in-frame ones, dropping some. The data contain around 200,000 clones, 85% to 90% of them singletons. Sequencing input: PBMCs or T cells enriched from blood (not recorded which). The clonotype was recovered from a man aged 25 to 40 who had recovered from COVID-19. The rearrangement uses TRBV27 and TRBJ1-1, with D perhaps TRBD1 (6 bases). In DNA, the CDR3 is TGTGCCAGCAGTTTACGTCAGGGGAGAGCTTTCTTT. Encoded protein: CASSLRQGRAFF.